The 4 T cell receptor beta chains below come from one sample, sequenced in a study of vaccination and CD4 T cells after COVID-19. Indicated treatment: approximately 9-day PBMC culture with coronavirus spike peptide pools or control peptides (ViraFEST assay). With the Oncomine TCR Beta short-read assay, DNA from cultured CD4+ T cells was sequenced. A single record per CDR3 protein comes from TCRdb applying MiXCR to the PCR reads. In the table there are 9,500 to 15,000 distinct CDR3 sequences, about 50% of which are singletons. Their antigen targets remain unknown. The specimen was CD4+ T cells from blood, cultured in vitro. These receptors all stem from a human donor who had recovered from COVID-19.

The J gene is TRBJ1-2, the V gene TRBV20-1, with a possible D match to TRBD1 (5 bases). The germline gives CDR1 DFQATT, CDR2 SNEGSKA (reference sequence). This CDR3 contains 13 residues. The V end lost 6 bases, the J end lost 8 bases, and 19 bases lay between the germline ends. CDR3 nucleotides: TGCAGTGCGAGCCGCCGGGACCTATGGGGCTACACCTTC. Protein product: CSASRRDLWGYTF.

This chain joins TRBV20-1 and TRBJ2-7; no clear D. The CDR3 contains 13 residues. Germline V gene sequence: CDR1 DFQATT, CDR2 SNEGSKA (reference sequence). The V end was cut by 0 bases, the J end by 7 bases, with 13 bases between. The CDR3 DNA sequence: TGCAGTGCTAGAGATTTAACCCCGCGGGAGCAGTACTTC. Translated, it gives CSARDLTPREQYF.

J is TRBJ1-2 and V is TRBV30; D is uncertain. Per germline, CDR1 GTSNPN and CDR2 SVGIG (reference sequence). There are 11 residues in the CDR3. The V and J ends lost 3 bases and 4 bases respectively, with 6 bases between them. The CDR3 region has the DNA TGTGCCTGGAGCCGTACCTATGGCTACACCTTC. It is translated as CAWSRTYGYTF.

In DNA form, the CDR3 reads TGTGCCAGCAGTGAATTAGGCGGGTGGGTCAACACTGAAGCTTTCTTT. Translating gives CASSELGGWVNTEAFF. The chain uses TRBV6-1 and TRBJ1-1; the D is unclear. CDR3 length: 16 residues. CDR1 is MNHNS and CDR2 is SASEGT in the germline V gene. V was pared by 2 bases and J by 2 bases, with 15 bases between.